This TCR beta chain was sequenced for a study of beta chain features in type 1 diabetes. Isolation of CD4+ naive, central memory, regulatory and stem cell-like memory cells was achieved by sorting via CD45RO/CCR7/CD25/CD127/CD95/CD27. Comments on this clone: Its antigen is undetermined.

Investigators reverse transcribed all isolated RNA, so they sequenced expressed TCRB transcripts. Sequenced by immunoSEQ multiplex PCR; TCRdb stores in-frame clones only, minus some. Here the sample spans approximately 280,000 clones, 15% being singletons. Study findings and constraints: A potential PCR bias toward shorter templates would be equal in patient and control samples. Type 1 diabetes patients had moderately but significantly shorter TCRB CDR3s in all four CD4+ subsets.

V was trimmed by 1 base and J by 8 bases, leaving 5 bases between them. CDR1 is LNHDA and CDR2 is SQIVND in the germline V gene (reference sequence). The CDR3 loop spans 11 amino acids. The chain carries TRBV19 and TRBJ1-2; no clear D gene. The sequenced sample was naive CD4+ T cells from blood. This receptor was obtained from a man between 18 and 29 years old with type 1 diabetes. CDR3 region: CASSIAGGYTF. For the CDR3, the DNA is TGTGCCAGTAGTATAGCTGGCGGCTACACCTTC.